This T cell receptor (beta chain) was found in a study of molecular identifiers for immune sequencing clone quantification. Study background: With replicates, the RNA of roughly 20,000 or 100,000 naive CD8 cells was split five ways and four were sequenced. The study, taken as a whole, reports: Clones of above 20 RNA copies carried over 99% of effector molecules; in naive cells they carried under 1%.

The CDR3 loop spans 12 amino acids. In germline, CDR1 is SEHNR, CDR2 FQNEAQ (reference sequence). V was pared by 5 bases and J by 3 bases, with 8 bases between. This clonotype occurred many times. Its antigen is unknown. Between roughly 17,000 and 1,000,000 sorted cells, with 10%, 30% or 50% RNA, yielded naive CD8 libraries. The sorting of naive CD8 T cells used the CD8+CD4-CCR7+CD45RA+ phenotype. TCRdb processed the PCR reads anew with MiXCR; each CDR3 protein has one entry. Seen here are approximately 670,000 distinct CDR3 sequences, 15% to 20% observed once, and the top ten hold 0.85% to 0.9%. Sequenced input: naive CD8+ T cells from blood, with Jurkat cell RNA spiked in. Subset specified: FACS-sorted CD8+CD4-CCR7+CD45RA+ naive T cells. The TCR sequence derives from a human donor in good health. Some libraries in this study had Jurkat cell RNA spiked in. The chain links TRBV7-9 to TRBJ2-7; D not resolved. CDR3 loop: CASSPTSYEQYF. The CDR3 coding sequence is TGTGCCAGCAGCCCTACAAGCTACGAGCAGTACTTC.